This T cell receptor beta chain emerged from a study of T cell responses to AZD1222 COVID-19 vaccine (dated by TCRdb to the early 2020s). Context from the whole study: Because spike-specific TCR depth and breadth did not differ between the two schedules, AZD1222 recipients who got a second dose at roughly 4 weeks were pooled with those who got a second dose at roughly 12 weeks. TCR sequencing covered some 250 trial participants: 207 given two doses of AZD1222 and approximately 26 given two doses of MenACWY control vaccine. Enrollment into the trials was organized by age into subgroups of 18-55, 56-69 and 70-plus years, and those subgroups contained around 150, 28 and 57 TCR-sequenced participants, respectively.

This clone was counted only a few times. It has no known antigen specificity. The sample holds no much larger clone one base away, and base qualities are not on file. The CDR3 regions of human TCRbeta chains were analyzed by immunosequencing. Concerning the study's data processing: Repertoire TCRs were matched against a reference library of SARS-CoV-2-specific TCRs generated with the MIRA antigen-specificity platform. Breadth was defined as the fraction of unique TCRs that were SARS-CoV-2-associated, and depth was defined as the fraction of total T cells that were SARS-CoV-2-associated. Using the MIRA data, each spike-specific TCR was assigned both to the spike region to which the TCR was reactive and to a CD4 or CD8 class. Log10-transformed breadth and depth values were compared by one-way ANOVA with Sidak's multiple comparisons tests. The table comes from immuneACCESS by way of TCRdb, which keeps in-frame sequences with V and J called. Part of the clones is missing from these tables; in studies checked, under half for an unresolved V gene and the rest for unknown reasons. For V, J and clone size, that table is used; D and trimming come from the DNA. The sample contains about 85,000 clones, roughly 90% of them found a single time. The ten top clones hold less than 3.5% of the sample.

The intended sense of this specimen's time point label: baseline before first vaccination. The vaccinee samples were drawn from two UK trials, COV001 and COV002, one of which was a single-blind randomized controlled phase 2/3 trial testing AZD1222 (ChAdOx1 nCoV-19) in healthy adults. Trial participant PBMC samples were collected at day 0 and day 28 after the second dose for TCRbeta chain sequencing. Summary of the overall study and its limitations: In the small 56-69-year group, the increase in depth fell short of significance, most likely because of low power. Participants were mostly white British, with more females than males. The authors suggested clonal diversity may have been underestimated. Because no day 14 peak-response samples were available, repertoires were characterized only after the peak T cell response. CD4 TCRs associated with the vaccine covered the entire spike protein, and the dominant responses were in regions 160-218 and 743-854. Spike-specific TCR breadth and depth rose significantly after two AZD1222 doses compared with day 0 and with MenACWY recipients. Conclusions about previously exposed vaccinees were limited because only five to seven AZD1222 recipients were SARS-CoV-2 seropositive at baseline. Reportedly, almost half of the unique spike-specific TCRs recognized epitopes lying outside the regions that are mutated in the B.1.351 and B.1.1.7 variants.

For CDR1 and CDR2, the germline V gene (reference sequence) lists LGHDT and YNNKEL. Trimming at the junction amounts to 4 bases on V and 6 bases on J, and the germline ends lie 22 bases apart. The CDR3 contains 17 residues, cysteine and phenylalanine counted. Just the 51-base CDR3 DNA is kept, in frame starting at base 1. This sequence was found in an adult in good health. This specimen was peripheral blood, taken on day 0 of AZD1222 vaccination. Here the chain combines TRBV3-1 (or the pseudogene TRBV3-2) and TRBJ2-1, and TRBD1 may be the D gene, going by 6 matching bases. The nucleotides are TGTGCCAGCAGCCCCGAGGTTTGGCAGGGGCGAGGCAATGAGCAGTTCTTC. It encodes CASSPEVWQGRGNEQFF.